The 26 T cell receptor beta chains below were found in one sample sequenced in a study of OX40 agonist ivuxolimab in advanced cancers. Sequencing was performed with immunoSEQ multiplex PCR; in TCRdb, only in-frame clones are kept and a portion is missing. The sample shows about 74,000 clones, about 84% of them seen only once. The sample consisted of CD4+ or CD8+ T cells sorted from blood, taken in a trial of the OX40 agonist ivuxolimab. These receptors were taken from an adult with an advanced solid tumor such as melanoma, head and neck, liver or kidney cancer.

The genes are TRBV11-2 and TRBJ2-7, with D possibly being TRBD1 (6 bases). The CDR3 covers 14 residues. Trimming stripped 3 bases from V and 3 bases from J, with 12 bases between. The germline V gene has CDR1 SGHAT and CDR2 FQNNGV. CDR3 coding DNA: TGTGCCAGCAGCTTTGACAGGTCCCACTACGAGCAGTACTTC. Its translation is CASSFDRSHYEQYF.

CDR3 amino acids: CASRWGGQGKHEKLFF. CDR3 DNA: TGTGCCAGCAGATGGGGGGGACAGGGGAAGCATGAAAAACTGTTTTTT. The V and J genes are TRBV2 and TRBJ1-4; TRBD1 aligns across 10 bases. The V gene's germline CDR1 is SNHLY and CDR2 FYNNEI. V trimming: 6 bases; J trimming: 6 bases; junction bases outside the gene matches: 10. This CDR3 comprises 16 residues. The complete variable domain, with remaining parts taken from reference TRBV2 and TRBJ1-4, reads EPEVTQTPSHQVTQMGQEVILRCVPISNHLYFYWYRQILGQKVEFLVSFYNNEISEKSEIFDDQFSVERPDGSNFTLKIRSTKLEDSAMYFCASRWGGQGKHEKLFFGSGTQLSVL.

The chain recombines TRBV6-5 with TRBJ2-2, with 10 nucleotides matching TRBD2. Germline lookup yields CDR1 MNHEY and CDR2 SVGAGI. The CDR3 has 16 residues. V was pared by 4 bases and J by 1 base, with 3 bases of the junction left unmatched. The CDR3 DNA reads TGTGCCAGCAGTTCTAGACTAGCGGGGAACACCGGGGAGCTGTTTTTT. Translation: CASSSRLAGNTGELFF.

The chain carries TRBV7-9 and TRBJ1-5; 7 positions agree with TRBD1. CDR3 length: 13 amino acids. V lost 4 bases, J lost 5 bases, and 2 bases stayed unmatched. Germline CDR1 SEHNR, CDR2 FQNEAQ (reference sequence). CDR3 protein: CASSSQGDQPQHF. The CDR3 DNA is TGTGCCAGCAGCTCCCAGGGGGATCAGCCCCAGCATTTT.

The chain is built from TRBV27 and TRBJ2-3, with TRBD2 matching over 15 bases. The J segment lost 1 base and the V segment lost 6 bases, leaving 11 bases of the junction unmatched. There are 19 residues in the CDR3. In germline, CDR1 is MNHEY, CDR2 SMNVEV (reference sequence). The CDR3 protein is CASRLGTSGGPLGTDTQYF. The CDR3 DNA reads TGTGCCAGCAGGTTAGGGACTAGCGGGGGGCCCTTAGGCACAGATACGCAGTATTTT.

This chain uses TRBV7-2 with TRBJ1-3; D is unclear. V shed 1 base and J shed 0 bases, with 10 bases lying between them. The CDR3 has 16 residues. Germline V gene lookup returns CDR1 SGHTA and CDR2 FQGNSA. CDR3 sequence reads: CASSLEASYSGNTIYF. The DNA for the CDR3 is TGTGCCAGCAGCTTAGAGGCCAGTTACTCTGGAAACACCATATATTTT.

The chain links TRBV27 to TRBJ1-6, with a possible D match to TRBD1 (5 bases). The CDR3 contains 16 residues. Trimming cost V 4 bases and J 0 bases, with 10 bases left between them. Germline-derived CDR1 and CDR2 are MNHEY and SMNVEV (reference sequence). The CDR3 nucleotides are TGTGCCAGCAGTTCCCGACAGTTCTCCTATAATTCACCCCTCCACTTT. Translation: CASSSRQFSYNSPLHF.

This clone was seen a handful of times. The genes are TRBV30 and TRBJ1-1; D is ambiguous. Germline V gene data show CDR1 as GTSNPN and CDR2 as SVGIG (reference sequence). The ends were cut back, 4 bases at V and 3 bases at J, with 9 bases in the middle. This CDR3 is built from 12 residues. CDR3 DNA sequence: TGTGCCTGGACGGTGCTGCACACTGAAGCTTTCTTT. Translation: CAWTVLHTEAFF.

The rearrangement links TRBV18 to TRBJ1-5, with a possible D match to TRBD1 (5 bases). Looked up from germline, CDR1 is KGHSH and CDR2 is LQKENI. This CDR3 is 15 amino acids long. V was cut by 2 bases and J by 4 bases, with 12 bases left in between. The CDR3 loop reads CASSPEGMPNQPQHF. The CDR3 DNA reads TGTGCCAGCTCACCAGAGGGGATGCCGAATCAGCCCCAGCATTTT.

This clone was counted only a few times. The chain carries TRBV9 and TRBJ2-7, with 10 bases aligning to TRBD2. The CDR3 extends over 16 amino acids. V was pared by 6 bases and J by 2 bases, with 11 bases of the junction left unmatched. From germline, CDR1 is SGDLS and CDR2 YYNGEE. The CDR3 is CASTPGLAAKTYEQYF. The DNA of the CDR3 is TGTGCCAGCACCCCCGGACTAGCGGCGAAAACCTACGAGCAGTACTTC.

For the CDR3, the DNA is TGTGCCAGCAGTTACGGAGGACAGGGCTACTACGAGCAGTACTTC. As protein: CASSYGGQGYYEQYF. The rearrangement joins TRBV6-5 to TRBJ2-7, with TRBD1 matching 8 bases. The CDR3 loop spans 15 amino acids. After removal of 2 bases from V and 3 bases from J, the junction contained 6 bases not matched to a gene. Germline assignment: CDR1 MNHEY and CDR2 SVGAGI.

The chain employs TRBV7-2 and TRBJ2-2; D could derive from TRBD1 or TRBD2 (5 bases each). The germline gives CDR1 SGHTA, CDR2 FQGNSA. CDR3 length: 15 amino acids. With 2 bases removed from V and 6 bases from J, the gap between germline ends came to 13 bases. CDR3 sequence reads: CASSLSRDRPGELFF. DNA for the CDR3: TGTGCCAGCAGCTTAAGCAGGGACCGTCCCGGGGAGCTGTTTTTT.

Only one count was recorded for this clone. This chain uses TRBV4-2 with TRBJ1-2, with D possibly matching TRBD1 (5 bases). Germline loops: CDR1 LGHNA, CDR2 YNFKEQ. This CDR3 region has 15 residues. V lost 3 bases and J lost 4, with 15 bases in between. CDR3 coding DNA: TGTGCCAGCAGCCAGTCGGACACCGGTAGCTATGGCTACACCTTC. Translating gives CASSQSDTGSYGYTF.

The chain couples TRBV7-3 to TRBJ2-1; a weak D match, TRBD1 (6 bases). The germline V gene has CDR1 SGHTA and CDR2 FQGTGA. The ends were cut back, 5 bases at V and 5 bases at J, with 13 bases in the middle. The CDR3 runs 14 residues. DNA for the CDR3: TGTGCCAGCAGCCAGCGGCAGGGGAACAATGAGCAGTTCTTC. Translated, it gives CASSQRQGNNEQFF.

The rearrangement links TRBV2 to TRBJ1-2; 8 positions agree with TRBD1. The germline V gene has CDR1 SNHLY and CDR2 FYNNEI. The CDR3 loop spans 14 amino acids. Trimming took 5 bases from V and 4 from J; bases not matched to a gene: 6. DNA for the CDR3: TGTGCCAGCAGTCCGGACAGGGAAGGCTATGGCTACACCTTC. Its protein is CASSPDREGYGYTF.

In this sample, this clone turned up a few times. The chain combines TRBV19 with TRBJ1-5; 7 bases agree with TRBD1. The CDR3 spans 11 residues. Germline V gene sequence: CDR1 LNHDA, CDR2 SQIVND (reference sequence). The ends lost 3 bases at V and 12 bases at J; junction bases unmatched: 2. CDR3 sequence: CASSIGTDQHF. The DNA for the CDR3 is TGTGCCAGTAGTATTGGGACAGACCAGCATTTT. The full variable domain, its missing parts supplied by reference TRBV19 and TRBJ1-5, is DGGITQSPKYLFRKEGQNVTLSCEQNLNHDAMYWYRQDPGQGLRLIYYSQIVNDFQKGDIAEGYSVSREKKESFPLTVTSAQKNPTAFYLCASSIGTDQHFGDGTRLSIL.

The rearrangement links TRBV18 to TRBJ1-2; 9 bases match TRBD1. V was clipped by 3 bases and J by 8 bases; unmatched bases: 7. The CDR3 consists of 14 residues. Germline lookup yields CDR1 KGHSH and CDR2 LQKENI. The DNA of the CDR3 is TGTGCCAGCTCACCGCCCGGGACAGGGAACGGCTACACCTTC. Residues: CASSPPGTGNGYTF.

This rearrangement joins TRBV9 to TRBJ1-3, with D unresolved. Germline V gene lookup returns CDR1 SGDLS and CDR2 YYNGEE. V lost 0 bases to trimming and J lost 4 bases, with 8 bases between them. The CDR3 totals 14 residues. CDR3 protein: CASSVETVGNTIYF. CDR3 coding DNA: TGTGCCAGCAGCGTAGAAACAGTAGGAAACACCATATATTTT.

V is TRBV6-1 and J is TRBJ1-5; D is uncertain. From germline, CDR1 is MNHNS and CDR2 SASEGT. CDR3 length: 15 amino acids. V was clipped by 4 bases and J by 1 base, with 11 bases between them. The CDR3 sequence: CASSGGSLSNQPQHF. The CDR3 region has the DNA TGTGCCAGCAGTGGAGGGTCCCTGAGCAATCAGCCCCAGCATTTT.

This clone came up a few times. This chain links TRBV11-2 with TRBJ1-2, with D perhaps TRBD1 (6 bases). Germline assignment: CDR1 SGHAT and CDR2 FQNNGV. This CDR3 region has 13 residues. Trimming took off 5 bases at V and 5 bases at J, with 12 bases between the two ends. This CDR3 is CASSLDSLYGYTF. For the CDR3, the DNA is TGTGCCAGCAGCCTGGACAGTCTTTATGGCTACACCTTC.

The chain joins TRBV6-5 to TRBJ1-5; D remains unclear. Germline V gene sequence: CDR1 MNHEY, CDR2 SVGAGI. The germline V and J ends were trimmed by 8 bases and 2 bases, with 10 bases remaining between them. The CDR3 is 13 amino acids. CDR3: CASRPGGNQPQHF. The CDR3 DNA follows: TGTGCCAGCCGACCCGGGGGCAATCAGCCCCAGCATTTT.

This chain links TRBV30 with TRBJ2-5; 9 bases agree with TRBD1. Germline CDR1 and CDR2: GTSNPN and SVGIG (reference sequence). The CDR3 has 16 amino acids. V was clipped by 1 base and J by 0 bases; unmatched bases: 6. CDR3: CAWSGGTGNNQETQYF. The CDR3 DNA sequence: TGTGCCTGGAGTGGGGGGACAGGGAATAACCAAGAGACCCAGTACTTC.

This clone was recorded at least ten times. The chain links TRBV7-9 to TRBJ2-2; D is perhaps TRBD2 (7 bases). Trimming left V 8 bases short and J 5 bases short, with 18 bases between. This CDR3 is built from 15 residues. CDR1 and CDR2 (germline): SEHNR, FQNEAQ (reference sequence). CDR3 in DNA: TGTGCCAGCCCCGTACCGGGGGGCCCAACCGGGGAGCTGTTTTTT. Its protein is CASPVPGGPTGELFF.

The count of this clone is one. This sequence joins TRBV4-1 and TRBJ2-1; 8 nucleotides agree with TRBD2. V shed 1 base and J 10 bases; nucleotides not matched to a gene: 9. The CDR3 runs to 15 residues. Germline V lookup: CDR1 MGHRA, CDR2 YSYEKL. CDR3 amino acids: CASSQGLAGTREQFF. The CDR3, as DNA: TGCGCCAGCAGCCAAGGTCTGGCCGGGACTAGGGAGCAGTTCTTC.

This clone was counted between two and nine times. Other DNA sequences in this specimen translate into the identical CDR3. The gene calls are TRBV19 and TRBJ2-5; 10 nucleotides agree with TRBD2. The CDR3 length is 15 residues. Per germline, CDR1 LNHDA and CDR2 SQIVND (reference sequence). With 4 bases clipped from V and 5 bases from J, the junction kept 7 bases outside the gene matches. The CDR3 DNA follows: TGTGCCAGTAGTACCACAGCGGGAGGGCTGGAGACCCAGTACTTC. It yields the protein CASSTTAGGLETQYF.

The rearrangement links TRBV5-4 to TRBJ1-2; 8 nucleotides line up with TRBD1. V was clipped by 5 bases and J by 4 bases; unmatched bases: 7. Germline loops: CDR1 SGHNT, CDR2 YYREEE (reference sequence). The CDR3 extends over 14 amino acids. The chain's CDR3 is CASRPGTGFYGYTF. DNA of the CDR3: TGTGCCAGCAGACCCGGGACAGGTTTCTATGGCTACACCTTC.